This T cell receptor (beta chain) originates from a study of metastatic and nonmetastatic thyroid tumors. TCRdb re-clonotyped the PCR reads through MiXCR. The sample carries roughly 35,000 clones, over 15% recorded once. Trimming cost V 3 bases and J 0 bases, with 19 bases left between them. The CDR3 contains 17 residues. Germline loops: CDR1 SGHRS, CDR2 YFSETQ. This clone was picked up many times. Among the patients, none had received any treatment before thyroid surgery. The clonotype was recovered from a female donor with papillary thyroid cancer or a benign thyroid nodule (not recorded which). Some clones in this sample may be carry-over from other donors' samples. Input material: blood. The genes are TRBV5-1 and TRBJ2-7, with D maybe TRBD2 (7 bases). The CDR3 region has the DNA TGCGCCAGCAGCTCTCCGGGGGGCGGGAGCAACTCCTACGAGCAGTACTTC. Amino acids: CASSSPGGGSNSYEQYF.